A single sample is the source of the 21 T cell receptor beta chains below, sequenced in a study of blood T cell repertoires in COVID-19. Generated by immunoSEQ multiplex PCR, the TCRdb table keeps only in-frame clones and is missing some. The sample records over 150,000 clones, about four fifths being singletons. The sequenced material came from peripheral blood. Source of these receptors: a woman older than 75 with active or convalescent COVID-19.

The chain carries TRBV29-1 and TRBJ1-1; the match to TRBD1 covers 7 bases. The V gene end was trimmed by 7 bases and the J gene end by 1 base; junction bases not matched to a gene: 6. This CDR3 has 13 residues. Germline V gives CDR1 SQVTM, CDR2 ANQGSEA. This chain's CDR3 is CSGPGQPNTEAFF. CDR3 nucleotide sequence: TGCAGCGGTCCGGGACAGCCGAACACTGAAGCTTTCTTT.

The V and J genes are TRBV7-9 and TRBJ2-7; maybe TRBD1 (5 bases). Germline values: CDR1 SEHNR, CDR2 FQNEAQ (reference sequence). The CDR3 length is 14 residues. Trimming removed 5 bases from V and 0 bases from J, with 11 bases in between. The CDR3 loop reads CASSPRAYSYEQYF. Written as DNA, the CDR3 is TGTGCCAGCAGCCCCAGGGCTTACTCCTACGAGCAGTACTTC.

The gene calls are TRBV27 and TRBJ2-1; TRBD2 matches 8 bases. The CDR3 has 16 residues. The germline V gene has CDR1 MNHEY and CDR2 SMNVEV (reference sequence). Trimming cost V 6 bases and J 1 base; bases outside gene matches: 8. The CDR3 DNA reads as TGTGCCAGCAGCCCTACCGGGGGGGCGTCCTACAATGAGCAGTTCTTC. Its translation: CASSPTGGASYNEQFF.

This clone was observed a handful of times. J is TRBJ1-5 and V is TRBV5-1, with TRBD1 identical over 9 bases. The germline gives CDR1 SGHRS, CDR2 YFSETQ. Losses at the gene ends were 3 bases for V and 5 bases for J; bases not matched to a gene: 6. The length of the CDR3 is 15 residues. CDR3 protein: CASSYGDRVDQPQHF. CDR3 bases: TGCGCCAGCAGCTATGGGGACAGGGTGGATCAGCCCCAGCATTTT.

This clone was found a few times. J is TRBJ1-2 and V is TRBV12-3 or TRBV12-4; a possible D gene is TRBD1 (6 bases). The CDR3 runs 13 residues. V lost 1 base, J lost 3 bases, and 6 bases lay in between. DNA of the CDR3: TGTGCCAGCAGTTTAGGACAGGACTATGGCTACACCTTC. It codes for CASSLGQDYGYTF.

This chain links TRBV19 with TRBJ1-1; 7 nucleotides line up with TRBD1. The V gene end was trimmed by 7 bases and the J gene end by 1 base; junction bases not matched to a gene: 6. Germline CDR1 is LNHDA and CDR2 is SQIVND (reference sequence). The CDR3 has 14 residues. CDR3 sequence reads: CASTFGTANTEAFF. CDR3 DNA sequence: TGTGCCAGTACCTTCGGGACAGCGAACACTGAAGCTTTCTTT.

The genes are TRBV6-5 and TRBJ1-6; TRBD1 might be the D (6 bases). V lost 7 bases and J 4 bases, leaving 11 bases between the germline ends. Germline lookup yields CDR1 MNHEY and CDR2 SVGAGI. CDR3 size: 14 residues. The CDR3 DNA sequence: TGTGCCAGCATACTAGGGGGTTATAATTCACCCCTCCACTTT. Protein product: CASILGGYNSPLHF.

V is TRBV9 and J is TRBJ2-3, with D uncertain. CDR1 is SGDLS and CDR2 is YYNGEE in the germline V gene. Trimming shortened V by 5 bases and J by 5 bases, and 6 bases separated the two germline ends. The CDR3 is made up of 11 amino acids. The CDR3 sequence is CASSLGDTQYF. CDR3 nucleotides: TGTGCCAGCAGTCTAGGAGATACGCAGTATTTT.

This clone was counted once. The chain couples TRBV11-2 to TRBJ1-3; D not certain. V lost 5 bases, J lost 2 bases, and 7 bases lay in between. This CDR3 has 13 amino acids. The germline V gene encodes CDR1 SGHAT and CDR2 FQNNGV. The CDR3 sequence: CASSTGAGNTIYF. Here the CDR3 DNA reads TGTGCCAGCAGCACCGGGGCTGGAAACACCATATATTTT.

The V call is TRBV28, the J call TRBJ2-1; 9 bases line up with TRBD1. The CDR3 length is 15 residues. Looked up from germline, CDR1 is MDHEN and CDR2 is SYDVKM. J lost 4 bases, V lost 5 bases, and 6 bases had no gene match. CDR3 in amino acids: CASSPGQGSYNEQFF. CDR3 bases: TGTGCCAGCAGTCCGGGACAGGGATCATACAATGAGCAGTTCTTC.

This clone was seen more than once but under ten times. The rearrangement uses TRBV6-5 and TRBJ1-2; no firm D call. The CDR3 consists of 13 residues. Germline V gene data show CDR1 as MNHEY and CDR2 as SVGAGI. Deletions cut 6 bases from V and 8 bases from J, with 16 bases between. The CDR3 nucleotides are TGTGCCAGCAGCCGGGAGCCGGCGAGGGGCTACACCTTC. Translated, it gives CASSREPARGYTF.

The chain uses TRBV2 and TRBJ2-7; 12 bases match TRBD2. Germline CDR1 reads SNHLY; CDR2 reads FYNNEI. This CDR3 comprises 15 residues. Unmatched junction bases numbered 8, after V lost 5 bases and J lost 6 bases. The CDR3 nucleotides are TGTGCCAGCAGTTTCTTGACTAGCGGGAGAGGCGAGCAGTACTTC. Translating gives CASSFLTSGRGEQYF.

The table lists this clone with a few counts. The chain recombines TRBV28 with TRBJ2-1; D remains ambiguous. From germline, CDR1 is MDHEN and CDR2 SYDVKM. This CDR3 is 12 amino acids long. V lost 3 bases, J lost 10 bases, and 10 bases lay in between. The CDR3 DNA reads as TGTGCCAGCAGTTTTCGGGTCATGGAGCAGTTCTTC. It is translated as CASSFRVMEQFF.

The chain has TRBV24-1 and TRBJ2-1, with D unclear. With 6 bases removed from V and 8 bases from J, the gap between germline ends came to 10 bases. The germline gives CDR1 KGHDR, CDR2 SFDVKD. The CDR3 runs to 12 residues. This CDR3 is CATSSPSDEQFF. In DNA, the CDR3 is TGTGCCACCAGTAGCCCCTCCGATGAGCAGTTCTTC.

The chain has TRBV2 and TRBJ2-1; no firm D call. Germline V CDR1 and CDR2: SNHLY, FYNNEI. V dropped 4 bases and J dropped 9 bases, with 10 bases sitting between them. The CDR3 extends over 12 amino acids. The CDR3, as DNA: TGTGCCAGCAGTGTCCCAGGCCGTGAGCAGTTCTTC. Translating gives CASSVPGREQFF.

This chain connects TRBV6-1 to TRBJ2-7, with 9 positions matching TRBD2. From germline, CDR1 is MNHNS and CDR2 SASEGT. The trim removed 3 bases at V and 4 bases at J, leaving 10 bases unmatched. The CDR3 spans 16 residues. CDR3 in amino acids: CASSESSGTEGYEQYF. CDR3 bases: TGTGCCAGCAGTGAGTCTAGCGGGACCGAAGGATACGAGCAGTACTTC.

V is TRBV5-1 and J is TRBJ2-1, with 13 nucleotides matching TRBD2. The CDR3 is 17 residues long. Germline V gene lookup returns CDR1 SGHRS and CDR2 YFSETQ. J gave up 0 bases and V 3 bases, and 3 bases lay outside the gene matches. The CDR3 DNA is TGCGCCAGCAGCTCCCGGACTAGCGGGAGCTCCTACAATGAGCAGTTCTTC. Its translation: CASSSRTSGSSYNEQFF.

The chain links TRBV25-1 to TRBJ1-5; D is unclear. Germline lookup yields CDR1 MGHDK and CDR2 SYGVNS. V dropped 2 bases and J dropped 6 bases, with 14 bases sitting between them. The CDR3 covers 15 residues. CDR3 sequence reads: CASSERGLNTQPQHF. CDR3 coding DNA: TGTGCCAGCAGTGAACGGGGATTGAATACTCAGCCCCAGCATTTT.

There are a few counts of this clone. This chain uses TRBV3-1 (or the pseudogene TRBV3-2) with TRBJ2-2; 9 bases fit TRBD2. The germline CDR1 and CDR2 sequences are LGHDT and YNNKEL (reference sequence). J gave up 7 bases and V 6 bases, and 9 bases lay outside the gene matches. The CDR3 length is 15 residues. CDR3 residues: CASRPLLAGNGELFF. DNA of the CDR3: TGTGCCAGCAGACCCCTCCTAGCGGGGAACGGGGAGCTGTTTTTT.

The genes are TRBV7-3 and TRBJ2-2; possibly TRBD2 for D (5 bases). The CDR3 has 15 residues. Trimming left V 6 bases short and J 7 bases short, with 18 bases between. Germline CDR1 SGHTA, CDR2 FQGTGA. CDR3 sequence reads: CASRTGYSGGGELFF. The CDR3 coding sequence is TGTGCCAGCAGGACGGGGTACTCTGGAGGCGGGGAGCTGTTTTTT.

The chain couples TRBV20-1 to TRBJ1-6; D gene unclear. The CDR3 spans 13 residues. CDR1 is DFQATT and CDR2 is SNEGSKA in the germline V gene (reference sequence). The V end was cut by 3 bases, the J end by 7 bases, with 10 bases between. DNA of the CDR3: TGCAGTGCTAGTCCGACGGGGAATTCACCCCTCCACTTT. This translates into CSASPTGNSPLHF.